These 13 T cell receptor beta chains originate from one sample sequenced in a study of blood T cell repertoires in COVID-19. Profiled with immunoSEQ multiplex PCR; TCRdb holds only in-frame clones, not every one. This sample has over 150,000 clones; roughly 89% occur once, and the top ten carry 0.5% to 0.6%. The specimen was peripheral blood. All receptors derive from a man in his fifties with acute or convalescent COVID-19.

The V call is TRBV30, the J call TRBJ2-3; tentative D call: TRBD2 (5 bases). Trimming took off 3 bases at V and 1 base at J, with 8 bases between the two ends. This CDR3 is 13 amino acids long. The germline V gene has CDR1 GTSNPN and CDR2 SVGIG (reference sequence). CDR3 DNA: TGTGCCTGGAGGTGGCGGGGCACAGATACGCAGTATTTT. Protein sequence: CAWRWRGTDTQYF.

V and J are TRBV27 and TRBJ1-5; perhaps TRBD1 as D (6 bases). CDR3 length equals 14 residues. Trimming took 5 bases from V and 9 from J, leaving 17 bases between them. CDR1 and CDR2 from the germline V gene are MNHEY and SMNVEV (reference sequence). The chain's CDR3 is CASSARGARGPQHF. The CDR3 DNA follows: TGTGCCAGCAGTGCCCGGGGGGCGCGAGGGCCCCAGCATTTT.

This chain links TRBV28 with TRBJ1-2; 12 bases agree with TRBD1. Germline assignment: CDR1 MDHEN and CDR2 SYDVKM. J lost 6 bases, V lost 2 bases, and 10 bases had no gene match. The CDR3 has 17 amino acids. CDR3 sequence reads: CASSLGGQGAELNGYTF. CDR3 sequence (DNA): TGTGCCAGCAGTTTAGGGGGACAGGGGGCTGAACTTAATGGCTACACCTTC.

V is TRBV2 and J is TRBJ1-2, with 9 bases aligning to TRBD1. Trimming cost V 3 bases and J 8 bases; bases outside gene matches: 10. The CDR3 has 15 amino acids. Germline assignment: CDR1 SNHLY and CDR2 FYNNEI. CDR3 amino acids: CASSDLPGQGYGYTF. The CDR3 nucleotides are TGTGCCAGCAGTGACCTCCCGGGACAGGGATACGGCTACACCTTC.

This chain joins TRBV4-1 and TRBJ2-4; 8 bases line up with TRBD2. The CDR3 runs to 16 residues. Looked up from germline, CDR1 is MGHRA and CDR2 is YSYEKL. The V segment lost 4 bases and the J segment 2 bases; nucleotides outside the gene matches: 7. The chain's CDR3 is CASSPLAEEPKNIQYF. CDR3 in DNA: TGCGCCAGCAGCCCACTAGCGGAGGAACCCAAAAACATTCAGTACTTC.

The genes are TRBV27 and TRBJ1-3, with D perhaps matching TRBD1 (5 bases). CDR3 length: 15 amino acids. V was shortened by 6 bases and J by 0 bases, with 12 bases between the two germline ends. Germline V gene lookup returns CDR1 MNHEY and CDR2 SMNVEV (reference sequence). The CDR3 bases are TGTGCCAGCAGCCTTGCCGGGGGCTCTGGAAACACCATATATTTT. Its protein product is CASSLAGGSGNTIYF.

This clone was counted a single time. The chain combines TRBV27 with TRBJ1-4; D is ambiguous. Germline V lookup: CDR1 MNHEY, CDR2 SMNVEV (reference sequence). V gave up 6 bases and J gave up 7 bases, with 12 bases separating them. The CDR3 has 13 amino acids. In DNA form, the CDR3 reads TGTGCCAGCAGCCCGAGCGCGGTTGAAAAACTGTTTTTT. Translating it yields CASSPSAVEKLFF.

The gene calls are TRBV12-3 or TRBV12-4 and TRBJ2-7; a weak D match, TRBD1 (6 bases). The CDR3 spans 13 residues. Trimming shortened V by 3 bases and J by 3 bases, and 9 bases separated the two germline ends. The CDR3 loop reads CASSFRTDYEQYF. The CDR3 nucleotides read TGTGCCAGCAGTTTCCGGACAGACTACGAGCAGTACTTC.

In this sample, this clone turned up once. The rearrangement uses TRBV28 and TRBJ2-1, with 9 bases aligning to TRBD1. J lost 7 bases, V lost 5 bases, and 9 bases had no gene match. This CDR3 contains 15 residues. Germline V CDR1 and CDR2: MDHEN, SYDVKM. For the CDR3, the DNA is TGTGCCAGCAGTCCCCCAGGGGACAGGGCAAATGAGCAGTTCTTC. Translating gives CASSPPGDRANEQFF.

The rearrangement links TRBV7-3 to TRBJ2-2, with TRBD1 matching 9 bases. V lost 5 bases and J lost 5; bases outside the gene matches: 9. CDR3 size: 16 residues. In germline, CDR1 is SGHTA, CDR2 FQGTGA. The CDR3 bases are TGTGCCAGCAGCAATAACAGGGGGCGCGGAACCGGGGAGCTGTTTTTT. Its protein product is CASSNNRGRGTGELFF.

This clone occurred once. The chain's CDR3 is CASSDRVGNQPQHF. The CDR3 DNA reads TGTGCCAGCAGTGACCGGGTGGGCAATCAGCCCCAGCATTTT. The V gene is TRBV2, the J gene TRBJ1-5; D gene ambiguous. CDR3 length equals 14 residues. Germline V lookup: CDR1 SNHLY, CDR2 FYNNEI. The V end lost 3 bases, the J end lost 2 bases, and 8 bases lay between the germline ends.

The V and J genes are TRBV9 and TRBJ2-7; 12 bases fit TRBD2. Trimming cost V 4 bases and J 4 bases; bases outside gene matches: 6. Germline V CDR1 and CDR2: SGDLS, YYNGEE. The CDR3 consists of 15 residues. CDR3 nucleotide sequence: TGTGCCAGCAGCTCCGGACTAGCGGGAACGTACGAGCAGTACTTC. Protein sequence: CASSSGLAGTYEQYF.

In DNA form, the CDR3 reads TGTGCCAGCAGCTCCACTGCGGGGGGATATAGCACAGATACGCAGTATTTT. As protein: CASSSTAGGYSTDTQYF. The rearrangement uses TRBV7-8 and TRBJ2-3; TRBD2 matches 8 bases. Germline V gene sequence: CDR1 SGHVS, CDR2 FQNEAQ. V gave up 4 bases and J gave up 0 bases; unmatched junction bases: 9. CDR3 length equals 17 residues. The full variable domain, rest sourced from reference TRBV7-8 and TRBJ2-3, is GAGVSQSPRYKVAKRGQDVALRCDPISGHVSLFWYQQALGQGPEFLTYFQNEAQLDKSGLPSDRFFAERPEGSVSTLKIQRTQQEDSAVYLCASSSTAGGYSTDTQYFGPGTRLTVL.